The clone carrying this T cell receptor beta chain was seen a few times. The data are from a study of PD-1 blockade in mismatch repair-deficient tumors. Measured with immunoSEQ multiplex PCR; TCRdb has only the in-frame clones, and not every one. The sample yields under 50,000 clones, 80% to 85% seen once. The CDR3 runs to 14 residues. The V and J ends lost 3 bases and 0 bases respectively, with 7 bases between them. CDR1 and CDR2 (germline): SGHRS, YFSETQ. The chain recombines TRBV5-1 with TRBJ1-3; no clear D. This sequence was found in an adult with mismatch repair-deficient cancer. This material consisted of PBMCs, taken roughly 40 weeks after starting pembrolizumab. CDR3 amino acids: CASSSDYSGNTIYF. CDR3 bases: TGCGCCAGCAGCTCGGACTACTCTGGAAACACCATATATTTT.